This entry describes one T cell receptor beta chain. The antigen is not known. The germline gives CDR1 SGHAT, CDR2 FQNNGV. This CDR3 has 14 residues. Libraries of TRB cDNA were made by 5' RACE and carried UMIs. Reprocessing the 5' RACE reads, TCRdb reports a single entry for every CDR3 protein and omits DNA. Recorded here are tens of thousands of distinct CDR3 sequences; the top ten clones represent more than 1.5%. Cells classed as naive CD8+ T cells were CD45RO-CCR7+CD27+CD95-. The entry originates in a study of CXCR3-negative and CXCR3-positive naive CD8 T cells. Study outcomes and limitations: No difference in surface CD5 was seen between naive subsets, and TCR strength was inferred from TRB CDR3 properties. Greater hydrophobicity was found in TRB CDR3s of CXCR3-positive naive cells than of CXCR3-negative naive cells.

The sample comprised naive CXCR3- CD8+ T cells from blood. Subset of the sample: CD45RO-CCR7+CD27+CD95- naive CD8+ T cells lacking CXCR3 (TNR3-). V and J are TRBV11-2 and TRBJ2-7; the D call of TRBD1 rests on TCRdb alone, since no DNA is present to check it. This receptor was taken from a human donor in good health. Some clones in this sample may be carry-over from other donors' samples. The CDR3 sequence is CASSEWDRANEQYF.